This TCR beta chain derives from a study of human T cells and chemical hapten exposure. Across the study: Diagnoses of alopecia areata, totalis or universalis occurred in mostly female patients. Study-wide points: Each of the donors had alopecia, so their immune responses may not resemble those of healthy people.

Described time point: patch test 2, 6 weeks after DPC sensitization. Treatment noted: therapeutic diphenylcyclopropenone sensitization with weekly scalp DPC. It was unfractionated whole blood from which total RNA was extracted. It was the library that attached unique molecular identifiers to individual cDNA molecules. TCRdb analysed the RACE reads with MiXCR anew, one entry per CDR3 protein. The sample consists of around 360,000 distinct CDR3 sequences, around 6% of them appearing once. V dropped 5 bases and J dropped 3 bases, with 8 bases sitting between them. This CDR3 contains 13 residues. The V gene's germline CDR1 is MNHEY and CDR2 SVGAGI. There are a few counts of this clonotype. Its antigen is unknown.

Sequences were derived from whole blood, sampled in connection with sensitization to the hapten diphenylcyclopropenone (DPC). The receptor was derived from a woman aged 18-30 years with alopecia areata. Some clones in this sample may be carry-over from other donors' samples. V gene TRBV6-5 combines with J gene TRBJ1-5, with D hard to call. The CDR3 coding sequence is TGTGCCAGCAGTAAAAGATTCAATCAGCCCCAGCATTTT. As protein: CASSKRFNQPQHF.